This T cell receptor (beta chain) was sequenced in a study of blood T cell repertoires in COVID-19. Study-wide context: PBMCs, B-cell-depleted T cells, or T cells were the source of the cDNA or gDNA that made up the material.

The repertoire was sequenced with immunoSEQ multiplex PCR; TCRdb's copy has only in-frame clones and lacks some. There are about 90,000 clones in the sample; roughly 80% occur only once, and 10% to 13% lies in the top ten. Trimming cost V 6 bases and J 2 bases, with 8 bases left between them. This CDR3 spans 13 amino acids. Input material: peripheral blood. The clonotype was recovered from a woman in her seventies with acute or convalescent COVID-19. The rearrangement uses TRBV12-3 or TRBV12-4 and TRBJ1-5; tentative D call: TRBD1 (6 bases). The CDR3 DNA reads TGTGCCAGCAGGGGGGCAGGCAATCAGCCCCAGCATTTT. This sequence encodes CASRGAGNQPQHF.